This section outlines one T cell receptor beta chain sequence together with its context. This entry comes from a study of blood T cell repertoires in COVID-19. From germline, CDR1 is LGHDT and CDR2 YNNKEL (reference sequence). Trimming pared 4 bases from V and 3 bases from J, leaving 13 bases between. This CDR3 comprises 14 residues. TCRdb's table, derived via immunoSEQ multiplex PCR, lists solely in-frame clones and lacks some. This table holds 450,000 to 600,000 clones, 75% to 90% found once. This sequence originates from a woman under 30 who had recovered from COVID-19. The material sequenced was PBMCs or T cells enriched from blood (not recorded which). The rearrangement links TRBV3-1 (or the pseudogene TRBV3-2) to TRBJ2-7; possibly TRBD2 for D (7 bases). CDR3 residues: CASSLRGALYEQYF. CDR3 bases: TGTGCCAGCAGCCTACGGGGGGCCCTCTACGAGCAGTACTTC.